This TCR beta chain was found in a study of T cells in Graves' hyperthyroidism and ophthalmopathy. What was amplified from RNA transcripts were TCR beta CDR3 regions. A first-round RT-PCR of the TCR CDR3 used the HTBI primer set. In TCRdb, the multiplex PCR reads were re-called with MiXCR into one record per CDR3 protein. The sample lists a few hundred thousand distinct CDR3 sequences; less than 25% were seen once. The patients, who ranged from 18 to 65 in age, presented with newly diagnosed hyperthyroidism lasting under 2 months. Trimming removed 0 bases from V and 7 bases from J; junction bases left unmatched: 11. The germline gives CDR1 MNHEY, CDR2 SVGAGI. The CDR3 is 16 amino acids. This clonotype occurred many times.

The genes are TRBV6-5 and TRBJ2-7, with TRBD2 identical over 8 bases. Sequencing was carried out using blood. The clonotype comes from a man aged 18 to 29 with Graves' hyperthyroidism. As DNA, the CDR3 is TGTGCCAGCAGTTACTCCTCCAGTGGCAGCGGGGGAGAGCAGTACTTC. Translated, it gives CASSYSSSGSGGEQYF.